This TCR beta chain was recovered during a study of cytomegalovirus exposure and HLA in healthy donors (dated by TCRdb to about 2017). Background for the entire study: An earlier analysis of approximately 550 of the donors reported 250 to 350 Gb of sequence data and 120 million or so unique TCR beta sequences from about 180 million T cells. The study aimed to test whether cataloging public T cell receptors could reveal signatures of past pathogen exposure. Typing coverage differed by locus: A, B, C, DRB1 and DQB1 were typed in roughly 629-640 donors, DQA1 in approximately 520, DPA1 in 600 to 610, and DPB1 in just under 490. To study patterns of TCR occurrence, a later analysis re-analyzed previously published TCR beta repertoires from 700 or so donors and added high-resolution HLA genotyping. Among the 398 genotyped donors, under 90% belonged to the genetic ancestry cluster associated with self-reported Caucasian donors. Four or five DR-DQ haplotypes were handled as single units for association and clustering because linkage in the cohort was strong. A later genetic analysis used genome-wide SNP genotypes for about three fifths of the roughly 700 donors, treating that subset as a discovery cohort. An earlier analysis of roughly 580 of the donors used high-throughput TCR beta sequencing to judge whether each TCR beta V gene segment behaved as functional or pseudogenic. Every repertoire in the discovery cohort had been generated on one and the same sequencing platform. The study used immunosequencing to profile the T cell repertoires of several hundred subjects and linked those repertoires to cytomegalovirus serostatus. Along with the 666-subject first cohort, a separate validation cohort of over a hundred different subjects was used. The study combined high-throughput TCR immunosequencing, statistical association of individual TCRs with disease status, and machine learning to predict cytomegalovirus infection status. Across some 400 genotyped donors of the cohort, an average of roughly 230,000 unique TCR beta nucleotide sequences per donor were sequenced, and roughly 20% of those sequences were non-productive. An early release that covered about 640 HLA-typed donors contained approximately 290 gigabases of sequencing data and some 87 million unique TCR sequences. HLA typing included class I and class II loci at four-digit resolution. In the later analysis, no new phenotypic data were used to find candidate immune exposures; instead, reliance was placed on TCR beta sequences and their occurrence across donors. Donor age, sex, ethnicity and CMV serostatus were collected together with the repertoire data. General findings and caveats noted by the study authors: In a later analysis, several top co-occurrence clusters were reported to appear linked to parvovirus B19, influenza, CMV and Epstein-Barr virus. While some public TCRs were present in many individuals, most TCR sequences turned up only very rarely across donors. Sequencing depth was assumed to be roughly uniform across donors in the presence/absence analyses, though that assumption may not hold. The earlier analysis of approximately 540 of the donors excluded some 16 rarely observed V segments, including chromosome 9 orphons, because counts were too low. A later analysis associated roughly 17,000 TCR beta sequences with specific HLA alleles at a false discovery rate of 0.05. For the cohort, immune exposure information was limited to CMV serostatus. In a later analysis, the rate of TCR association differed among HLA loci, with DRB1 alleles having the most associated TCRs and HLA-C alleles having the fewest. The authors suggested that the approach could potentially be generalized to other disease states and immunological phenotypes. This cohort had only TCR beta chains sequenced, and the lack of alpha or paired-chain data limited which features could be detected. In vitro tests confirmed that a few of the cytomegalovirus-associated TCR beta chains recognize cytomegalovirus antigens. Because the 87-base-pair reads could not distinguish some IMGT-functional V segments, including TRBV6-2 and TRBV6-3, those segments were excluded. According to a later analysis, most CMV-associated TCR beta chains appeared to be HLA-restricted, and the HLA associations seemed to be driven largely by CMV exposure. The classifier was reported to diagnose cytomegalovirus status with high specificity and sensitivity in both the original cohort and the validation cohort. Compared with equally common non-associated chains, HLA-associated TCR beta chains in a later analysis were more clonally expanded and had lower generation probabilities. Because HLA typing was unavailable for some donors at each locus, only the typed subset was used in association tests. V-gene and J-gene trimming of TCR beta chains was associated with a missense DCLRE1C variant in a later genetic analysis, and the association was replicated in an independent cohort. The sequencing pipeline was judged likely to have produced a cluster of highly shared sequence variants as a technical artifact. Assigning TCR associations to individual alleles was difficult when HLA alleles, especially DR and DQ, strongly co-occurred. A total of 150 to 200 TCR beta chains were listed by the study as associated with cytomegalovirus. In an earlier analysis of around 600 of the donors, most TCR beta V segments were observed in productive rearrangements about 90% or about 30% of the time, broadly matching IMGT annotations. A further reported finding was that TCR beta sequences accurately predicted the HLA-A and HLA-B alleles for most subjects in the first cohort. Correlated functional status among segregating V segments might be attributable to linkage disequilibrium, but an unknown experimental factor could not be ruled out. A later genetic analysis reported fewer N-insertions in productive TCRs among donors in an Asian-associated ancestry cluster than the roughly 690-donor mean.

Sequences LNHNV (CDR1) and YYDKDF (CDR2) are obtained from the germline V gene (reference sequence). Its CDR3 holds 15 amino acids, cysteine through phenylalanine. Left in the record is the CDR3 DNA by itself, 45 bases read in frame from the first base. V trim: 0 bases; J trim: 7 bases; unmatched bases: 6. The cohort was made up of under 800 healthy bone marrow donors. Cohort members were all nominally healthy when sampled, although unrecorded immune exposures were likely present. The donor tested CMV seropositive, placing the donor among the roughly 300 seropositive members of the cohort. Each donor provided a peripheral blood sample, and peripheral blood mononuclear cells were used for TCR beta sequencing. Genomic DNA extraction from the blood cell samples was performed with the Qiagen DNeasy Blood Extraction Kit. Library generation was performed with the immunoSEQ multiplex PCR assay. For the multiplex PCR, a mixture combining 60 forward primers for TCR Vbeta segments and 13 reverse primers for TCR Jbeta segments was used. The CDR3 region of rearranged TCR beta genes was amplified from genomic DNA by a multiplex PCR assay. The amplified TCR beta libraries were sequenced on the Illumina HiSeq System as 87-base-pair reads. The paper's data handling went like this. In a later analysis, tens of millions of unique TCR beta chains were counted across the 500 to 850 repertoires, and about 9.9 million of these chains were shared by at least two donors. Raw reads were error-corrected and collapsed into unique sequences by a nearest-neighbor algorithm in which closely related sequences were merged to remove PCR and sequencing errors. V, D and J gene segments were assigned by aligning CDR3 sequences to IMGT reference sequences. Each retained sequence needed at least a six-nucleotide match to both a V gene segment and a J gene segment. A rearrangement was called productive if the CDR3 had no stop codons and remained in frame with V and J, and every other rearrangement was called non-productive. CDR3 was defined by IMGT convention, running from the second conserved V-encoded cysteine to the conserved J-encoded phenylalanine. In an earlier analysis of roughly 610 of the donors, sequences lacking an unambiguous match to a single V gene segment were excluded. An earlier analysis of 500 to 600 of the donors classified V segments as functional when productive rearrangements were above 56.7% and as segregating when the standard deviation between donors was above 5%. To diagnose cytomegalovirus status from the catalog of TCR beta chain sequences, a statistical classification framework was built. In a later analysis, TCR nucleotide sequences were compared against IMGT/GENE-DB human TR gene sequences so that V and J genes could be assigned. In a later analysis, CDR3 sequences and most-parsimonious VDJ recombination scenarios were assigned using the TCRdist pipeline. In a later analysis, each TCR beta chain was defined by its CDR3 amino acid sequence together with its V-gene family, and reads lacking a unique V-gene family were excluded. As a way to deal with suspected cross-contamination and a sequencing artifact, a later analysis dropped 450 to 600 nucleotide sequences that were highly shared and had low generation probability. For each public chain, a later analysis derived a clonal expansion index from normalized ranks of inferred template counts within each repertoire. In a later analysis, generation probabilities were computed with a VDJ recombination model fitted to out-of-frame rearrangements, and the resulting probabilities were checked against IGoR. A later analysis scored TCR-TCR, TCR-HLA and TCR-CMV co-occurrence with hypergeometric tests, applying a repertoire-size bias correction to TCR pairs. A later analysis estimated false discovery rates by permuting HLA or CMV assignments 20 times. In a later analysis, co-occurring TCRs were grouped using DBSCAN, and TCRdist sequence similarity was added for clustering within HLA-allele-positive subsets. Co-occurrence clustering excluded repertoires with fewer than 30,000 or more than 120,000 public chains, plus five with anomalous nucleotide sharing. Entries here come from immuneACCESS through TCRdb and include only in-frame sequences with V and J called. Some clones fail to appear in such tables; in the studies checked, an unresolved V gene covers under half of the shortfall, and the cause of the remainder is unknown. V, J and clone size were drawn from that table, and D and trimming were deduced from the DNA. The sample table contains about 160,000 clones; only one count was recorded for 82% of them. Together, the top ten hold around 1.5% of the sample.

This clone has only one observation. Its specific antigen is unknown. No qualities accompany the bases; no much larger clone lies one base away. Here the chain combines TRBV15 and TRBJ1-5; 7 central nucleotides agree with TRBD1. The source material was PBMCs. This clonotype was obtained from a girl between 5 and 17 years old in good health and CMV-seropositive. The DNA reads TGTGCCACCAGCAGAGATATTACACAGGGGCAGCCCCAGCATTTT. This encodes CATSRDITQGQPQHF.